The 11 T cell receptor beta chains presented below share a single source sample, sequenced in a study of blood T cell repertoires in COVID-19. Clones were read by immunoSEQ multiplex PCR, and TCRdb kept only the in-frame ones, dropping some. The sample has hundreds of thousands of clones, about four fifths seen once; the top ten hold roughly 2.5%. The sequencing input was peripheral blood. Every receptor here comes from a woman aged 40 to 49 with active or convalescent COVID-19.

The chain employs TRBV11-2 and TRBJ2-7; no clear D gene. The V gene's germline CDR1 is SGHAT and CDR2 FQNNGV. Trimming cost V 8 bases and J 4 bases, with 12 bases left between them. The CDR3 runs 12 residues. The CDR3 DNA sequence: TGTGCCAGCGGAGACGGGTTTTACGAGCAGTACTTC. As protein: CASGDGFYEQYF.

The V gene is TRBV9, the J gene TRBJ2-7; D might be TRBD1 (5 bases). Germline CDR1 reads SGDLS; CDR2 reads YYNGEE. V shed 0 bases and J shed 6 bases, with 16 bases lying between them. The CDR3 contains 15 residues. The CDR3 nucleotides are TGTGCCAGCAGCGTAGATCAGGGTATCCCAGGCGAGCAGTACTTC. Residues: CASSVDQGIPGEQYF.

V usage is TRBV30 and J usage is TRBJ2-1; 12 bases align to TRBD2. Per germline, CDR1 GTSNPN and CDR2 SVGIG (reference sequence). The junction had 3 bases not matched to a gene; V was cut back by 3 bases and J by 3 bases. CDR3 length: 15 amino acids. The CDR3 here is CAWSATSGSYNEQFF. The CDR3 bases are TGTGCCTGGAGCGCGACTAGCGGGAGCTACAATGAGCAGTTCTTC.

This clone showed up just a few times. V is TRBV5-1 and J is TRBJ2-1; 7 nucleotides agree with TRBD1. Germline V gene lookup returns CDR1 SGHRS and CDR2 YFSETQ. The CDR3 runs 18 residues. J lost 0 bases, V lost 0 bases, and 9 bases had no gene match. Here the CDR3 DNA reads TGCGCCAGCAGCTTGGACGGGTTAGGGACAGCCTCCTACAATGAGCAGTTCTTC. It translates to CASSLDGLGTASYNEQFF.

A few counts support this clone. This chain uses TRBV12-3 or TRBV12-4 with TRBJ2-7; TRBD1 agrees at 7 bases. After removal of 2 bases from V and 3 bases from J, the junction contained 1 base not matched to a gene. The CDR3 is 13 residues long. For the CDR3, the DNA is TGTGCCAGCAGTTTAACAGGGGACTACGAGCAGTACTTC. It translates to CASSLTGDYEQYF.

V is TRBV6-2 or TRBV6-3 and J is TRBJ2-7, with 9 nucleotides matching TRBD2. V lost 2 bases and J lost 4; bases outside the gene matches: 3. This CDR3 has 14 residues. CDR1 and CDR2 from the germline V gene are MNHEY and SVGEGT. This CDR3 is CASSYAGGPYEQYF. CDR3 nucleotide sequence: TGTGCCAGCAGTTACGCGGGAGGGCCGTACGAGCAGTACTTC.

The chain combines TRBV11-2 with TRBJ2-7; perhaps TRBD2 as D (6 bases). The CDR3 is 16 residues long. CDR1 and CDR2 (germline): SGHAT, FQNNGV. Trimming stripped 2 bases from V and 2 bases from J, with 16 bases between. The CDR3 nucleotides are TGTGCCAGCAGCTTACCCCGCGGGGCCTTGGCCTACGAGCAGTACTTC. Its protein is CASSLPRGALAYEQYF.

The V gene is TRBV5-1, the J gene TRBJ2-5, with 9 nucleotides matching TRBD2. This CDR3 is built from 17 residues. Germline CDR1 reads SGHRS; CDR2 reads YFSETQ. The junction had 12 bases not matched to a gene; V was cut back by 2 bases and J by 4 bases. CDR3 amino acids: CASSLGLAGYGGETQYF. In DNA, the CDR3 is TGCGCCAGCAGCTTAGGTCTAGCGGGATACGGGGGAGAGACCCAGTACTTC.

The V gene is TRBV7-2, the J gene TRBJ1-2; 7 nucleotides agree with TRBD1. In germline, CDR1 is SGHTA, CDR2 FQGNSA. This CDR3 is built from 17 residues. J was trimmed by 0 bases and V by 5 bases; bases with no gene match: 12. In DNA form, the CDR3 reads TGTGCCAGCAGCAAACCAGGGGGTCCTCCCGCTAACTATGGCTACACCTTC. It is translated as CASSKPGGPPANYGYTF.

The V gene is TRBV18, the J gene TRBJ2-7; D perhaps matches TRBD2 (6 bases). CDR1 is KGHSH, CDR2 LQKENI, per germline. Trimming left V 4 bases short and J 3 bases short, with 13 bases between. This CDR3 contains 14 residues. The CDR3 reads CASSLQGGGYEQYF. The CDR3 bases are TGTGCCAGCTCACTTCAGGGAGGAGGCTACGAGCAGTACTTC.

This chain uses TRBV18 with TRBJ2-3; maybe TRBD2 (7 bases). Deletions cut 8 bases from V and 1 base from J, with 16 bases between. Germline CDR1 reads KGHSH; CDR2 reads LQKENI. CDR3 length equals 15 residues. The CDR3 is CASRPGGHGTDTQYF. The CDR3 coding sequence is TGTGCCAGCCGACCCGGGGGGCACGGCACAGATACGCAGTATTTT.